This T cell receptor beta chain was profiled in a study of T cell responses to AZD1222 COVID-19 vaccine. Using immunoSEQ multiplex PCR, the repertoire was profiled, and TCRdb retains in-frame clones only, with some absent. Of roughly 150,000 clones listed, nearly 95% are singletons. Worth noting for this clone: Its antigen is currently unknown.

General study findings and limits: The study sampled repertoires only after the peak T cell response. Donors in the cohort were predominantly white British and more often female, and clonal diversity was possibly underestimated.

Per germline, CDR1 MNHEY and CDR2 SVGAGI. CDR3 length: 15 residues. V gave up 4 bases and J gave up 2 bases; unmatched junction bases: 7. This TCR was recovered from an adult in good health. The V call is TRBV6-5, the J call TRBJ2-7; 8 positions agree with TRBD2. This specimen consisted of peripheral blood, obtained on day 0 of AZD1222 vaccination. The CDR3 here is CASSSPGLGTYEQYF. CDR3 coding DNA: TGTGCCAGCAGTTCTCCGGGACTAGGGACCTACGAGCAGTACTTC.